Below are 19 T cell receptor beta chains sequenced from a single sample in a study of shared clonotypes between healthy human individuals. Sequencing was performed with immunoSEQ multiplex PCR; in TCRdb, only in-frame clones are kept and a portion is missing. The sample lists some 700,000 clones; 90% were seen once. The sequenced sample was memory CD8+ T cells from PBMCs. Specified subset: CD45RO+ cells pooled with CCR7-negative TemRA cells. Receptors originate from a man aged 18 to 30 in good health. Some clones in this sample may be carry-over from other donors' samples.

The V gene is TRBV5-6, the J gene TRBJ1-1; 7 nucleotides align to TRBD1. The junction had 12 bases not matched to a gene; V was cut back by 5 bases and J by 8 bases. Germline-derived CDR1 and CDR2 are SGHDT and YYEEEE. The CDR3 is made up of 14 amino acids. CDR3 bases: TGTGCCAGCAGTTTTGTAACACAGGGGAGCGAAGCTTTCTTT. Translated: CASSFVTQGSEAFF.

The chain carries TRBV7-9 and TRBJ2-1, with 9 positions matching TRBD2. Germline trimming cut 0 bases from V and 7 bases from J; bases unmatched to any gene: 7. The germline CDR1 and CDR2 sequences are SEHNR and FQNEAQ (reference sequence). CDR3 length: 16 amino acids. CDR3 region: CASSLAPGGRANEQFF. The CDR3 DNA sequence: TGTGCCAGCAGCTTAGCCCCGGGCGGGAGGGCGAATGAGCAGTTCTTC.

The chain joins TRBV4-1 to TRBJ1-2; D is unclear. Germline CDR1 reads MGHRA; CDR2 reads YSYEKL. The CDR3 is 16 residues long. Trimming pared 0 bases from V and 2 bases from J, leaving 13 bases between. As DNA, the CDR3 is TGCGCCAGCAGCCAAGATCGGGAACCCGGGAACTATGGCTACACCTTC. Translation gives CASSQDREPGNYGYTF.

This clone occurred once. The chain joins TRBV10-1 to TRBJ2-7, with D unresolved. The germline V gene encodes CDR1 WNHNN and CDR2 SYGVQD (reference sequence). This CDR3 region has 13 residues. With 4 bases removed from V and 3 bases from J, the gap between germline ends came to 10 bases. The CDR3 DNA follows: TGCGCCAGCAGTGGCCAGGAGAGCTACGAGCAGTACTTC. Protein product: CASSGQESYEQYF.

CDR3 bases: TGTGCCAGCAGTTTGCCTTTGGGTCATAGCAATCAGCCCCAGCATTTT. Protein product: CASSLPLGHSNQPQHF. V gene TRBV28 combines with J gene TRBJ1-5; D gene uncertain. Germline CDR1 and CDR2: MDHEN and SYDVKM. This CDR3 comprises 16 residues. The germline V and J ends were trimmed by 3 bases and 0 bases, with 12 bases remaining between them.

The chain combines TRBV5-6 with TRBJ2-1, with D possibly being TRBD2 (6 bases). The germline V gene encodes CDR1 SGHDT and CDR2 YYEEEE. V gave up 2 bases and J gave up 6 bases, with 18 bases separating them. The CDR3 spans 16 residues. CDR3 nucleotides: TGTGCCAGCAGCTTCGGCGGGACCTCAAGAGTCAATGAGCAGTTCTTC. Its protein is CASSFGGTSRVNEQFF.

The chain is built from TRBV5-1 and TRBJ1-1; 7 bases align to TRBD1. This CDR3 comprises 16 residues. V lost 3 bases, J lost 4 bases, and 12 bases stayed unmatched. The V gene's germline CDR1 is SGHRS and CDR2 YFSETQ. The CDR3 DNA follows: TGCGCCAGCAGCTCTACTTTCGACAGGGCGTCCACTGAAGCTTTCTTT. Amino acids: CASSSTFDRASTEAFF.

J is TRBJ2-5 and V is TRBV5-1; possibly TRBD2 for D (5 bases). V was clipped by 0 bases and J by 6 bases, with 21 bases between them. There are 17 residues in the CDR3. CDR1 is SGHRS and CDR2 is YFSETQ in the germline V gene. CDR3 protein: CASSLGSWEQRGQTQYF. CDR3 nucleotides: TGCGCCAGCAGCTTGGGTAGTTGGGAACAGCGAGGGCAGACCCAGTACTTC.

J is TRBJ2-2 and V is TRBV19; 8 bases are shared with TRBD2. V dropped 9 bases and J dropped 4; count of bases not matched to a gene: 7. This CDR3 has 14 amino acids. Germline V gives CDR1 LNHDA, CDR2 SQIVND (reference sequence). The CDR3 bases are TGTGCCAGCAAACTAGCGGCACGCACCGGGGAGCTGTTTTTT. Protein: CASKLAARTGELFF.

The V gene is TRBV2, the J gene TRBJ2-3; 7 nucleotides agree with TRBD2. This CDR3 is built from 16 residues. Germline trimming cut 5 bases from V and 2 bases from J; bases unmatched to any gene: 10. The germline V gene encodes CDR1 SNHLY and CDR2 FYNNEI. CDR3 DNA sequence: TGTGCCAGCAGTACCGTAGGTAGCGGGTCCACAGATACGCAGTATTTT. Translation: CASSTVGSGSTDTQYF.

The V and J genes are TRBV10-3 and TRBJ2-1; weak D call: TRBD2 (5 bases). CDR3 length: 16 residues. Germline V gene lookup returns CDR1 ENHRY and CDR2 SYGVKD. Trimming took 0 bases from V and 8 from J, leaving 17 bases between them. This chain's CDR3 is CAISESGRVGGYEQFF. In nucleotides, the CDR3 is TGTGCCATCAGTGAGTCGGGCCGAGTTGGAGGATATGAGCAGTTCTTC.

The CDR3 loop reads CASSLGGMGYEQYF. DNA of the CDR3: TGTGCCAGCAGCTTAGGGGGGATGGGATACGAGCAGTACTTC. The chain couples TRBV11-2 to TRBJ2-7; D tentatively fits TRBD1 or TRBD2 (5 bases each). In germline, CDR1 is SGHAT, CDR2 FQNNGV. This CDR3 contains 14 residues. Trimming cost V 1 base and J 4 bases, with 11 bases left between them.

Comments on this clone: Other DNA sequences of this sample code for an identical CDR3. The chain links TRBV10-3 to TRBJ1-1, with 7 bases aligning to TRBD1. This CDR3 region has 14 residues. Germline lookup yields CDR1 ENHRY and CDR2 SYGVKD. With 6 bases clipped from V and 1 base from J, the junction kept 5 bases outside the gene matches. DNA for the CDR3: TGTGCCATCAGCCCAGGGGGACCGAACACTGAAGCTTTCTTT. It encodes CAISPGGPNTEAFF.

The chain carries TRBV7-9 and TRBJ1-2, with TRBD1 identical over 9 bases. This CDR3 is 15 amino acids long. The junction had 9 bases not matched to a gene; V was cut back by 5 bases and J by 5 bases. CDR1 is SEHNR, CDR2 FQNEAQ, per germline (reference sequence). The CDR3 coding sequence is TGTGCCAGCAGCGCACGGACAGGGGATTATTATGGCTACACCTTC. Encoded protein: CASSARTGDYYGYTF.

The chain is built from TRBV4-1 and TRBJ2-1; 7 bases align to TRBD1. Trimming took 5 bases from V and 6 from J; bases not matched to a gene: 4. The V gene's germline CDR1 is MGHRA and CDR2 YSYEKL. The CDR3 is 13 residues long. Written as DNA, the CDR3 is TGCGCCAGCAGCTACAGGGGTGGCAATGAGCAGTTCTTC. The encoded protein is CASSYRGGNEQFF.

This rearrangement joins TRBV9 to TRBJ2-7; TRBD2 agrees at 9 bases. This CDR3 is built from 16 residues. CDR1 and CDR2 from the germline V gene are SGDLS and YYNGEE. The junction had 7 bases not matched to a gene; V was cut back by 0 bases and J by 3 bases. In nucleotides, the CDR3 is TGTGCCAGCAGCGTAGGTGGGGTAGCGGGAGTCTACGAGCAGTACTTC. This translates into CASSVGGVAGVYEQYF.

The chain carries TRBV27 and TRBJ2-7; TRBD2 is a possible D gene (5 bases). The length of the CDR3 is 17 residues. The V gene lost 3 bases and the J gene lost 2 bases, with 20 bases spanning the gap. Germline lookup yields CDR1 MNHEY and CDR2 SMNVEV (reference sequence). The CDR3, as DNA: TGTGCCAGCAGTTTGGTTAGCGAGTCACAAAATCCCTACGAGCAGTACTTC. As protein: CASSLVSESQNPYEQYF.

This chain links TRBV10-3 with TRBJ1-2; D is perhaps TRBD1 (5 bases). CDR1 is ENHRY, CDR2 SYGVKD, per germline. V was clipped by 10 bases and J by 0 bases, with 15 bases between them. This CDR3 is 14 amino acids long. The CDR3 bases are TGTGCCACTTCGGGACTCCGAGCTAACTATGGCTACACCTTC. Protein product: CATSGLRANYGYTF.

This clone was counted a few times. The chain is built from TRBV25-1 and TRBJ1-1; no definite D call. Trimming removed 9 bases from V and 5 bases from J, with 13 bases in between. The CDR3 totals 12 residues. Germline V gene data show CDR1 as MGHDK and CDR2 as SYGVNS. Here the CDR3 DNA reads TGTGCCAGTAGGGAGGGATCTACTGAAGCTTTCTTT. This encodes CASREGSTEAFF.